These 29 T cell receptor beta chains came from one sample sequenced in a study of T cell clonality in common variable immunodeficiency (dated by TCRdb to the mid-2010s). The library was prepared using the immunoSEQ multiplex PCR assay. TCRdb retrieved this table from immuneACCESS and kept in-frame rearrangements only. Not all clones are present; in checked studies, unresolved V genes account for under half, and no reason is known for the remainder. The table puts some 25,000 clones in this sample, none counted just once. In total, the top ten clones hold approximately 3.8% of the sample. These receptors have no identified antigens. Summary of the overall study and its limitations: CVID TCRbeta sequences were reported to have fewer deletions and N-nucleotide insertions and to lack highly modified clones with 13 or more V deletions.

Sequencing input: peripheral blood mononuclear cells. The receptors here all came from a human donor with common variable immunodeficiency.

In this sample, this clone turned up a few times. The CDR3 end falls 3 residues outside the read, so it is completed with the germline J gene. The rearrangement joins TRBV18 to TRBJ1-2; 7 bases are a match to TRBD1. The junction had 4 bases not matched to a gene; V was cut back by 2 bases and J by 4 bases. The CDR3 has 14 amino acids. Germline CDR1 KGHSH, CDR2 LQKENI. The CDR3 loop reads CASSPTGVLYGYTF. The sequenced CDR3 bases are TGTGCCAGCTCACCAACAGGGGTCCTCTATGGC. Supplemented by reference TRBV18 and TRBJ1-2, the full variable domain reads NAGVMQNPRHLVRRRGQEARLRCSPMKGHSHVYWYRQLPEEGLKFMVYLQKENIIDESGMPKERFSAEFPKEGPSILRIQQVVRGDSAAYFCASSPTGVLYGYTFGSGTRLTVV.

In the case of this clone: The read ends 3 residues early relative to the CDR3; the germline J gene fills the gap. The rearrangement uses TRBV7-2 and TRBJ2-3; perhaps TRBD2 as D (7 bases). Germline V gene sequence: CDR1 SGHTA, CDR2 FQGNSA. The length of the CDR3 is 17 residues. The ends were cut back, 0 bases at V and 2 bases at J, with 15 bases in the middle. CDR3 sequence reads: CASSLAWGGGSTDTQYF. The sequenced part of the CDR3 DNA is TGTGCCAGCAGCTTAGCATGGGGGGGCGGATCCACAGATACG. Together with reference TRBV7-2 and TRBJ2-3, the CDR3 gives the full variable domain: GAGVSQSPSNKVTEKGKDVELRCDPISGHTALYWYRQSLGQGLEFLIYFQGNSAPDKSGLPSDRFSAERTGGSVSTLTIQRTQQEDSAVYLCASSLAWGGGSTDTQYFGPGTRLTVL.

Note on this clone: The read ends 3 residues early relative to the CDR3; the germline J gene fills the gap. This sequence joins TRBV5-5 and TRBJ1-5; D gene unclear. CDR1 and CDR2 (germline): SGHKS, YYEKEE (reference sequence). V gave up 4 bases and J gave up 4 bases, with 12 bases separating them. This CDR3 region has 14 residues. Partial CDR3 DNA: TGTGCCAGCAGCCATTTCACAGATAATCAGCCC. This codes for CASSHFTDNQP. The full CDR3 is CASSHFTDNQPQHF.

This clone was counted at least ten times. The read gets to within 3 residues of the CDR3 end, and the germline J gene fills in the rest. The rearrangement uses TRBV14 and TRBJ2-3; the D is unclear. CDR1 SGHDN and CDR2 FVKESK come from the germline V gene. The CDR3 is 12 residues long. Trimming shortened V by 3 bases and J by 6 bases, and 7 bases separated the two germline ends. CDR3 DNA (partial): TGTGCCAGCAGCCAGCGCTTTGATACG. Protein product: CASSQRFDT. The entire CDR3 reads CASSQRFDTQYF.

As regards this clone: The read gets to within 3 residues of the CDR3 end, and the germline J gene fills in the rest. V usage is TRBV7-9 and J usage is TRBJ2-1; D is ambiguous. CDR1 and CDR2 (germline): SEHNR, FQNEAQ (reference sequence). This CDR3 spans 14 amino acids. V was clipped by 3 bases and J by 6 bases, with 12 bases between them. Partial CDR3 DNA: TGTGCCAGCAGCTTGGGTATGTCTAGCAATGAG. This gives the protein CASSLGMSSNE. In full, the CDR3 reads CASSLGMSSNEQFF.

This clone has a count of ten or more. With the read ending 3 residues before the CDR3 end, the germline J gene is used to fill in that end. The genes are TRBV29-1 and TRBJ2-7; possibly TRBD1 for D (6 bases). Germline V gives CDR1 SQVTM, CDR2 ANQGSEA. This CDR3 spans 14 amino acids. Trimming cost V 0 bases and J 4 bases, with 13 bases left between them. The CDR3 spells CSVEDQGQNYEQYF. CDR3 bases read: TGCAGCGTTGAAGATCAGGGACAAAATTACGAG.

This clone has ten or more counts. The read stops 3 residues short of the end of the CDR3; the missing end is completed from the germline J gene. V gene TRBV20-1 combines with J gene TRBJ2-5; 8 bases align to TRBD2. This CDR3 contains 16 residues. V dropped 6 bases and J dropped 5; count of bases not matched to a gene: 17. Germline V gene lookup returns CDR1 DFQATT and CDR2 SNEGSKA (reference sequence). The sequenced CDR3 bases are TGCAGTGCGCCTCCCTGGATGCGGGAGGCCAGGGAGACC. Protein sequence: CSAPPWMREARET. The CDR3 in full is CSAPPWMREARETQYF.

The sample holds a few counts of this clone. Sequencing ends 3 residues short of the CDR3 end; the germline J gene provides the rest. The genes are TRBV19 and TRBJ1-2; D may be TRBD1 (5 bases). CDR1 LNHDA and CDR2 SQIVND come from the germline V gene (reference sequence). The V end lost 3 bases, the J end lost 1 base, and 12 bases lay between the germline ends. The CDR3 extends over 15 amino acids. CDR3 residues: CASSMSGMGNYGYTF. CDR3 DNA (partial): TGTGCCAGTAGTATGTCAGGGATGGGTAACTATGGC.

This clone came up a few times. The DNA ends 3 residues before the CDR3 does, and the rest of the CDR3 is filled in from the germline J gene. J is TRBJ2-7 and V is TRBV7-6, with TRBD2 matching 8 bases. Germline CDR1 is SGHVS and CDR2 is FNYEAQ. There are 16 residues in the CDR3. V lost 1 base, J lost 0 bases, and 5 bases stayed unmatched. Here the CDR3 reads CASSLVAGKSSYEQYF. The CDR3 DNA, read in part, is TGTGCCAGCAGCTTAGTAGCGGGAAAAAGCTCCTACGAG.

This clone has more than one count but fewer than ten. The CDR3 end falls 3 residues outside the read, so it is completed with the germline J gene. The V gene is TRBV5-1, the J gene TRBJ2-7; D assignment may be TRBD1 or TRBD2 (6 bases each). V shed 6 bases and J shed 6 bases, with 22 bases lying between them. This CDR3 has 15 amino acids. Germline V gene data show CDR1 as SGHRS and CDR2 as YFSETQ. The covered CDR3 bases are TGCGCCAGCACCTTTCCTAACGGGAGCAGGGGCGAG. Protein product: CASTFPNGSRGE. The whole CDR3 protein reads CASTFPNGSRGEQYF.

This clone turned up a few times. The read is 3 residues too short to cover the CDR3 end, so that end is filled in from the germline J gene. The V and J genes are TRBV20-1 and TRBJ2-1; 11 nucleotides agree with TRBD2. The CDR3 length is 16 residues. J was trimmed by 6 bases and V by 3 bases; bases with no gene match: 10. CDR1 is DFQATT, CDR2 SNEGSKA, per germline (reference sequence). CDR3 DNA (partial): TGCAGTGCTAGCTTTCTAGCGGGAGGAATTGTCAATGAG. Translation: CSASFLAGGIVNE. The full CDR3 reads CSASFLAGGIVNEQFF.

This clone was picked up many times. Read coverage stops 3 residues before the CDR3 terminus; the germline J gene supplies the remainder. V usage is TRBV5-4 and J usage is TRBJ2-1; TRBD2 matches at 7 bases. Germline lookup yields CDR1 SGHNT and CDR2 YYREEE (reference sequence). This CDR3 is built from 13 residues. V shed 4 bases and J 7 bases; nucleotides not matched to a gene: 5. CDR3 sequence: CASSPWEGNEQFF. The sequenced CDR3 bases are TGTGCCAGCAGCCCCTGGGAGGGGAATGAG.

This clone was recorded at least ten times. Read data end 3 residues before the CDR3 end; the end is taken from the germline J gene. This chain uses TRBV10-1 with TRBJ2-5; D may be TRBD1 (6 bases). This CDR3 is built from 16 residues. Looked up from germline, CDR1 is WNHNN and CDR2 is SYGVQD (reference sequence). Trimming removed 0 bases at V and 2 bases at J, with 13 bases between. CDR3 DNA, as far as it was read: TGCGCCAGCAGTGAGTCAGGGGGAACGGCTCAAGAGACC. Translating it yields CASSESGGTAQET. The CDR3, in full, reads CASSESGGTAQETQYF.

This clone was seen at least ten times. Coverage ceases 3 residues before the CDR3 finishes, and the germline J gene fills in the end. V and J are TRBV29-1 and TRBJ2-5; 7 bases match TRBD2. There are 14 residues in the CDR3. Germline CDR1 and CDR2: SQVTM and ANQGSEA. The V gene end was trimmed by 5 bases and the J gene end by 4 bases; junction bases not matched to a gene: 10. This chain's CDR3 is CSVKTSSKAETQYF. The part of the CDR3 DNA that was read is TGCAGCGTTAAGACTAGCTCGAAGGCAGAGACC.

Incomplete CDR3 DNA: TGCGCCAGCAGTAGCCCTCGTGGCGAG. This codes for CASSSPRGE. Given in full, the CDR3 is CASSSPRGEQYF. V and J are TRBV10-1 and TRBJ2-7; D unresolved. With the read ending 3 residues before the CDR3 end, the germline J gene is used to fill in that end. The CDR3 loop spans 12 amino acids. Germline V gene lookup returns CDR1 WNHNN and CDR2 SYGVQD (reference sequence). Between the trimmed V and J ends, which lost 5 bases and 6 bases, there was a span of 11 bases.

This clone showed up many times. From the germline J gene comes the end of the CDR3, since the read stops 3 residues before it. The gene calls are TRBV2 and TRBJ1-1; 9 bases fit TRBD1. J gave up 1 base and V 3 bases, and 9 bases lay outside the gene matches. Germline loops: CDR1 SNHLY, CDR2 FYNNEI. This CDR3 has 17 residues. The DNA read from the CDR3 is TGTGCCAGCAGTGAGATAGTTCCGGGACAGGGGAACACTGAA. It encodes CASSEIVPGQGNTE. The complete CDR3 sequence is CASSEIVPGQGNTEAFF.

This clone was found a few times. Coverage ceases 3 residues before the CDR3 finishes, and the germline J gene fills in the end. The gene calls are TRBV6-1 and TRBJ2-7; perhaps TRBD1 as D (5 bases). V was trimmed by 2 bases and J by 2 bases, leaving 13 bases between them. The CDR3 loop spans 15 amino acids. Per the germline V gene, CDR1 is MNHNS and CDR2 is SASEGT. This chain's CDR3 is CASSESIGDTYEQYF. The CDR3 DNA, read in part, is TGTGCCAGCAGTGAATCAATAGGGGATACCTACGAG.

On this clone: The sequence runs out 3 residues before the end of the CDR3; the remainder is reconstructed from the germline J gene. This rearrangement joins TRBV2 to TRBJ2-7; tentative D call: TRBD1 (6 bases). Trimming stripped 7 bases from V and 3 bases from J, with 16 bases between. Looked up from germline, CDR1 is SNHLY and CDR2 is FYNNEI. The CDR3 is 14 residues long. The CDR3 sequence is CASMTTGTHYEQYF. Incomplete CDR3 DNA: TGTGCCAGCATGACAACCGGGACACACTACGAG.

This clone was observed many times. The read terminates 3 residues ahead of where the CDR3 ends, so the germline J gene completes it. Other DNA variants within this sample encode the same CDR3. J is TRBJ2-1 and V is TRBV30, with TRBD2 identical over 12 bases. This CDR3 contains 15 residues. J lost 8 bases, V lost 1 base, and 6 bases had no gene match. Germline V lookup: CDR1 GTSNPN, CDR2 SVGIG (reference sequence). The CDR3 spells CAWSAPGLAGYEQFF. The DNA read from the CDR3 is TGTGCCTGGAGTGCCCCGGGACTAGCGGGTTATGAG.

This clone was recorded at least ten times. The CDR3 end is not reached by the read, which stops 3 residues before it; the germline J gene fills it in. The chain employs TRBV20-1 and TRBJ2-7; maybe TRBD1 (6 bases). The CDR3 length is 13 residues. Germline assignment: CDR1 DFQATT and CDR2 SNEGSKA (reference sequence). Trimming took off 2 bases at V and 5 bases at J, with 13 bases between the two ends. The covered CDR3 bases are TGCAGTGCTAGATCAGGGGTGAGGGACGAG. This encodes CSARSGVRDE. The full CDR3 protein reads CSARSGVRDEQYF.

This clone was counted a few times. The read ends 3 residues shy of where the CDR3 ends; the end is completed using the germline J gene. The chain combines TRBV30 with TRBJ2-2; 14 bases agree with TRBD2. The germline V gene has CDR1 GTSNPN and CDR2 SVGIG (reference sequence). V shed 1 base and J 4 bases; nucleotides not matched to a gene: 2. There are 16 residues in the CDR3. This chain's CDR3 is CAWSGLAGGRTGELFF. CDR3 DNA, as far as it was read: TGTGCCTGGAGTGGACTAGCGGGAGGGCGCACCGGGGAG.

This clone has more than one count but fewer than ten. The part of the CDR3 DNA that was read is TGTGCCAGCTCACCACTTGCGGGTAGCGCAGATACG. This codes for CASSPLAGSADT. The complete CDR3 sequence is CASSPLAGSADTQYF. V is TRBV18 and J is TRBJ2-3; possibly TRBD2 for D (5 bases). The sequenced fragment ends 3 residues before the CDR3 boundary, so the rest is inferred from the germline J gene. Germline V gene data show CDR1 as KGHSH and CDR2 as LQKENI. This CDR3 comprises 15 residues. Trimming pared 1 base from V and 4 bases from J, leaving 12 bases between.

A few counts support this clone. The CDR3 end falls 3 residues outside the read, so it is completed with the germline J gene. The V gene is TRBV20-1, the J gene TRBJ2-7; 10 nucleotides agree with TRBD1. This CDR3 comprises 15 residues. From germline, CDR1 is DFQATT and CDR2 SNEGSKA (reference sequence). Trimming at V came to 6 bases and at J to 3 bases, leaving 11 bases not matched to a gene. CDR3 DNA, as far as it was read: TGCAGTGCCGCTCAACCCCGGGACAGGGGCTACGAG. It specifies CSAAQPRDRGYE. The complete CDR3 reads CSAAQPRDRGYEQYF.

The part of the CDR3 DNA that was read is TGTGCCAGCAGCTTACGCGGACAGGGGGCCTTCGAG. Protein: CASSLRGQGAFE. The whole CDR3 is CASSLRGQGAFEQYF. The chain employs TRBV7-9 and TRBJ2-7, with TRBD1 identical over 11 bases. The read falls 3 residues short of the CDR3 end, and the missing part is taken from the germline J gene. V dropped 2 bases and J dropped 6; count of bases not matched to a gene: 6. Germline-derived CDR1 and CDR2 are SEHNR and FQNEAQ (reference sequence). The CDR3 extends over 15 amino acids.

The table lists this clone with a few counts. The read stops 3 residues short of the end of the CDR3; the missing end is completed from the germline J gene. The same CDR3 is also encoded by other DNA sequences in this sample. The genes are TRBV19 and TRBJ1-4; 7 bases are a match to TRBD1. Germline-derived CDR1 and CDR2 are LNHDA and SQIVND (reference sequence). CDR3 length: 17 amino acids. J gave up 8 bases and V 7 bases, and 19 bases lay outside the gene matches. The sequenced CDR3 bases are TGTGCCAGTAAAGGCGAACGACAGGGATGGAAAGGGGAAAAA. Its translation: CASKGERQGWKGEK. The full-length CDR3 reads as CASKGERQGWKGEKLFF.

By share of the sample, this clone is medium-sized. The CDR3 extends 3 residues past the end of the read, so its final part is completed from the germline J gene. The gene calls are TRBV7-6 and TRBJ2-2; 9 bases are shared with TRBD1. This CDR3 spans 15 amino acids. Germline CDR1 is SGHVS and CDR2 is FNYEAQ. After removal of 1 base from V and 7 bases from J, the junction contained 4 bases not matched to a gene. CDR3 residues: CASSLVQGAIGELFF. The CDR3 DNA, read in part, is TGTGCCAGCAGCTTAGTACAGGGGGCAATCGGGGAG.

This clone has only a few counts. The sequence runs out 3 residues before the end of the CDR3; the remainder is reconstructed from the germline J gene. The genes are TRBV5-4 and TRBJ1-6; D may be TRBD1 (5 bases). CDR1 SGHNT and CDR2 YYREEE come from the germline V gene (reference sequence). V was clipped by 7 bases and J by 7 bases, with 15 bases between them. The CDR3 is made up of 14 amino acids. This CDR3 reads CASGAGTGNSPLHF. CDR3 DNA, as far as it was read: TGTGCCAGCGGGGCAGGGACTGGGAATTCACCC.

Comments on this clone: With the read ending 3 residues before the CDR3 end, the germline J gene is used to fill in that end. The V and J genes are TRBV13 and TRBJ2-7; 9 bases fit TRBD1. Germline V lookup: CDR1 PRHDT, CDR2 FYEKMQ (reference sequence). Unmatched junction bases numbered 7, after V lost 0 bases and J lost 4 bases. CDR3 length: 16 amino acids. The CDR3 bases that were read are TGTGCCAGCAGCTTAGGTGCGGACAGGGGTTTTTACGAG. Residues: CASSLGADRGFYE. The entire CDR3 sequence reads CASSLGADRGFYEQYF.

This clone appeared many times. The read stops 3 residues short of the end of the CDR3; the missing end is completed from the germline J gene. The rearrangement uses TRBV5-1 and TRBJ2-3; D is possibly TRBD2 (7 bases). The germline V and J ends were trimmed by 5 bases and 4 bases, with 23 bases remaining between them. The germline V gene has CDR1 SGHRS and CDR2 YFSETQ. This CDR3 has 17 residues. CDR3 loop: CASRLEWPGGAADTQYF. The DNA read from the CDR3 is TGCGCCAGCAGGCTTGAATGGCCGGGGGGCGCGGCAGATACG.